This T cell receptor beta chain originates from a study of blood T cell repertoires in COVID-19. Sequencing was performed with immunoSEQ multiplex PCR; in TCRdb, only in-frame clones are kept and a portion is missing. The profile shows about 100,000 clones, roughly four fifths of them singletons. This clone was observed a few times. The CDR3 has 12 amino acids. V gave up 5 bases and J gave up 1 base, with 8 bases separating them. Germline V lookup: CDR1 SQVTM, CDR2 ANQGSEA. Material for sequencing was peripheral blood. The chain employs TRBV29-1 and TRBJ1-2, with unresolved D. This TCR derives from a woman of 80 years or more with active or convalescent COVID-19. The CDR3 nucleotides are TGCAGCGTTCTCGGAGTTAACTATGGCTACACCTTC. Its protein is CSVLGVNYGYTF.